This TCR beta chain was found in a study of blood T cell repertoires in COVID-19 (dated by TCRdb to about 2020). Regarding the study in general: Samples covering the acute and convalescent phases of COVID-19 were provided by collaborators in the United States, Italy and Spain. The samples were drawn from the first 160 participants of the ongoing ImmuneRACE study and from over 950 subjects provided by 6 global collaborators. Nearly every sample came with metadata listing a de-identified subject ID, COVID-19 status, age in years and sex. The dataset comprised deeply sampled blood TCRbeta repertoires from subjects exposed to, actively infected with, or recovered from COVID-19. Where HLA class I and class II types were available, the types were taken from metadata supplied by the sample provider, not from assay-based typing. The repertoires were released in a freely available public database meant as a resource for research on the immune response to SARS-CoV-2. The prospective study material was composed of cDNA or gDNA derived from T cells, B-cell-depleted T cells, or PBMCs.

Broad study findings and their caveats: How much clinical and demographic metadata was included differed by source and by participant, and the metadata was provided uncurated.

Participants in the prospective study were aged about 18 to 100 years, lived in under 30 United States geographic areas, and enrolled through a virtual design. In the prospective study, cohorts were assigned on the basis of participant-reported clinical history obtained from a screening survey and a study questionnaire. Recovered participants in ImmuneRACE Cohort 3 were defined by two consecutive negative NP/OP PCR tests, clearance by a healthcare professional, or resolution of symptoms. Each participant in the prospective study had whole blood, serum and a nasopharyngeal or oropharyngeal swab collected by mobile phlebotomists. Additional blood draws and questionnaires over an approximately two-month period could optionally be provided by prospective study participants. Prospective study blood samples were shipped either frozen or at room temperature before DNA extraction. Notes on this clone: Its antigen is still unknown. Per-base quality was not reported, and no clone a single base away is much larger than it.

CDR1 and CDR2, per the germline V gene (reference sequence), are MNHNY and SVGAGI. There are 13 amino acids in the CDR3, from cysteine to phenylalanine inclusive. The CDR3 DNA has 39 bases and is translated from base 1. V is pared back by 4 bases and J by 4 bases, with 8 bases lying between the germline termini. The immunoSEQ Assay, a bias-controlled multiplex PCR, was used to amplify TCRbeta CDR3 regions from genomic DNA. As for the authors' bioinformatics: The number of nucleated cells in each sample was estimated from the amplification of reference gene primers within the assay. To quantify the absolute abundance of each unique TCRbeta CDR3 rearrangement, sequence reads were collapsed and filtered. For each sample, productive Simpson clonality was calculated as the square root of Simpson's diversity index over productive rearrangements. Here the immuneACCESS table is served through TCRdb, limited to in-frame sequences with V and J called. Missing clones are a known gap in these copies; in checked studies unresolved V genes cover under half, and the rest lacks a known reason. That table supplies the V and J calls and clone size; D and trimming were determined from the DNA. The sample profile shows 200,000 to 250,000 clones; around nine tenths of them were found once. 1.5% to 2% of the sample comes from the top ten.

The sequencing sample was made of PBMCs or T cells enriched from blood (not recorded which). This clonotype originated in a woman aged 50 to 60 who had recovered from COVID-19. Recombination linked TRBV6-6 to TRBJ2-1, with the identity of the D gene unclear. The encoded CDR3 is CASSFTNYNEQFF. The DNA is as follows: TGTGCCAGCAGTTTTACTAATTACAATGAGCAGTTCTTC.